This T cell receptor beta chain was sequenced in a study of blood T cell repertoires in COVID-19. Whole-study context: Italy, Spain and the United States were the sources of the convalescent and acute COVID-19 samples. T cells, B-cell-depleted T cells, or PBMCs provided the cDNA or gDNA that served as material.

Original handling: From reference gene primer amplification, estimates of nucleated cell counts were derived. This table comes from immunoSEQ multiplex PCR, and its TCRdb copy is limited to in-frame clones, with some not included. V and J calls and clone size come straight from that table; D and trimming were deduced from the DNA. Among 290,000 or so clones listed, about 90% were seen once. The CDR3 contains 13 residues. V was clipped by 4 bases and J by 5 bases, with 11 bases between them. Germline V gene data show CDR1 as MDHEN and CDR2 as SYDVKM. Ages ranged from 18 to 89 years, with residence in under 25 US areas.

This sequence joins TRBV28 and TRBJ2-5; D perhaps matches TRBD2 (6 bases). The receptor was isolated from a woman between 18 and 29 years old with acute COVID-19. The source material was PBMCs or T cells enriched from blood (not recorded which). CDR3 region: CASSSGTLETQYF. The CDR3 DNA reads TGTGCCAGCAGTTCCGGGACTCTGGAGACCCAGTACTTC. The complete variable domain, with remaining parts taken from reference TRBV28 and TRBJ2-5, reads DVKVTQSSRYLVKRTGEKVFLECVQDMDHENMFWYRQDPGLGLRLIYFSYDVKMKEKGDIPEGYSVSREKKERFSLILESASTNQTSMYLCASSSGTLETQYFGPGTRLLVL.